These 9 T cell receptor beta chains were sequenced from one sample in a study of blood T cell repertoires in COVID-19. Here immunoSEQ multiplex PCR was the method, and the copy in TCRdb shows in-frame clones only, minus some. Of roughly 240,000 clones listed, about 83% are singletons. The sample was PBMCs or T cells enriched from blood (not recorded which). The receptor source for this set is a woman between 40 and 55 years old who had been exposed to COVID-19.

The J gene is TRBJ1-2, the V gene TRBV30; tentatively, D is TRBD1 (6 bases). The V and J ends lost 6 bases and 4 bases respectively, with 21 bases between them. The CDR3 is 15 amino acids. Germline V gene sequence: CDR1 GTSNPN, CDR2 SVGIG (reference sequence). The CDR3 DNA reads as TGTGCCTGCCCTCGGGGGGGGCCCCCTCTCTATGGCTACACCTTC. It encodes CACPRGGPPLYGYTF.

The chain couples TRBV7-2 to TRBJ1-2, with D perhaps TRBD1 (5 bases). The V gene's germline CDR1 is SGHTA and CDR2 FQGNSA. The CDR3 contains 13 residues. Trimming removed 4 bases at V and 6 bases at J, with 12 bases between. The CDR3 loop reads CASSSGGVHGYTF. In nucleotides, the CDR3 is TGTGCCAGCAGCTCCGGGGGAGTCCATGGCTACACCTTC.

This clone occurred a few times. Here the CDR3 DNA reads TGTGCCAGCAGCTTGGCCCGACTAGCGGGGGGAAGGGAGCAGTTCTTC. It yields the protein CASSLARLAGGREQFF. The chain uses TRBV5-4 and TRBJ2-1; TRBD2 agrees at 13 bases. The CDR3 totals 16 residues. In germline, CDR1 is SGHNT, CDR2 YYREEE (reference sequence). Unmatched junction bases numbered 7, after V lost 0 bases and J lost 10 bases.

The gene calls are TRBV30 and TRBJ2-2; 10 bases match TRBD1. Looked up from germline, CDR1 is GTSNPN and CDR2 is SVGIG (reference sequence). J was trimmed by 6 bases and V by 0 bases; bases with no gene match: 7. CDR3 length: 16 residues. This CDR3 reads CAWSVPGQGLAGELFF. DNA of the CDR3: TGTGCCTGGAGTGTCCCGGGACAGGGGTTGGCCGGGGAGCTGTTTTTT.

This chain connects TRBV6-4 to TRBJ1-2; 12 nucleotides agree with TRBD1. CDR3 length: 14 amino acids. V shed 6 bases, J shed 8 bases, and the junction held 7 bases outside the gene matches. Germline V gives CDR1 MRHNA, CDR2 SNTAGT. The CDR3 loop is CASRAGTGGEGYTF. The CDR3 DNA follows: TGTGCCAGCAGGGCCGGGACAGGGGGCGAAGGCTACACCTTC.

This chain links TRBV4-1 with TRBJ1-5; the match to TRBD1 covers 10 bases. Germline loops: CDR1 MGHRA, CDR2 YSYEKL. The V gene end was trimmed by 0 bases and the J gene end by 6 bases; junction bases not matched to a gene: 5. The CDR3 is 16 amino acids. The CDR3 bases are TGCGCCAGCAGCCAAGAGGGGACAGGGGACGGTCAGCCCCAGCATTTT. Encoded protein: CASSQEGTGDGQPQHF.

The CDR3 reads CSVERRGNTEAFF. In nucleotides, the CDR3 is TGCAGCGTTGAACGCAGGGGGAACACTGAAGCTTTCTTT. The V gene is TRBV29-1, the J gene TRBJ1-1; possible D gene TRBD1, 6 bases. The CDR3 is 13 residues long. Looked up from germline, CDR1 is SQVTM and CDR2 is ANQGSEA. Trimming shortened V by 2 bases and J by 1 base, and 8 bases separated the two germline ends.

The V call is TRBV4-2, the J call TRBJ2-7; TRBD2 matches at 12 bases. The germline gives CDR1 LGHNA, CDR2 YNFKEQ. The V segment lost 2 bases and the J segment 3 bases; nucleotides outside the gene matches: 2. This CDR3 contains 15 residues. This CDR3 reads CASSQLTSGGYEQYF. CDR3 DNA: TGTGCCAGCAGCCAACTGACTAGCGGGGGCTACGAGCAGTACTTC.

This chain connects TRBV2 to TRBJ1-2, with D perhaps TRBD1 (5 bases). Germline V gene lookup returns CDR1 SNHLY and CDR2 FYNNEI. The length of the CDR3 is 17 residues. Between the trimmed V and J ends, which lost 5 bases and 1 base, there was a span of 20 bases. The CDR3 spells CASSIRDAGSYNYGYTF. CDR3 sequence (DNA): TGTGCCAGCAGTATCCGGGACGCGGGGTCTTATAACTATGGCTACACCTTC.